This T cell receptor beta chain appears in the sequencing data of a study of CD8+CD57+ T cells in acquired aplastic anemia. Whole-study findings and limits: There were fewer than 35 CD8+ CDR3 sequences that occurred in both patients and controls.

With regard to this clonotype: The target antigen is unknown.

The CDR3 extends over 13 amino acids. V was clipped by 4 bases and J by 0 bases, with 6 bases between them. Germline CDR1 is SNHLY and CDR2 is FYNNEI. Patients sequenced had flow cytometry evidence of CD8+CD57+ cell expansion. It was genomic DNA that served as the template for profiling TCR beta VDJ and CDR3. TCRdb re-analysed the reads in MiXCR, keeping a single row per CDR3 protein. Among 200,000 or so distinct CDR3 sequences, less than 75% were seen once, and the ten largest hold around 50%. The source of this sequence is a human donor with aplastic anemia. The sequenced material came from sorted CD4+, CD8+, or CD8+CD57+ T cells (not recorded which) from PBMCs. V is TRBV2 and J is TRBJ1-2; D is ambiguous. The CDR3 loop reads CASSGTTNYGYTF. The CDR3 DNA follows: TGTGCCAGCAGTGGCACCACTAACTATGGCTACACCTTC.